Listed here are 12 T cell receptor beta chains from one sample, sequenced in a study of T cells in Graves' hyperthyroidism and ophthalmopathy. Amplified regions were TCR beta CDR3 sequences from RNA transcripts. RT-PCR in the first round (using the HTBI primer set) targeted the TCR CDR3. TCRdb reprocessed the multiplex PCR reads via MiXCR and lists one record per CDR3 protein. The data show some 420,000 distinct CDR3 sequences, roughly 13% seen once. Specimen: blood. Source of these receptors: a woman aged 18-29 years with Graves' hyperthyroidism.

To note about this clonotype: A much larger clone sits a single nucleotide away, making a read error possible. The gene calls are TRBV30 and TRBJ2-1; D is unresolved. The CDR3 length is 12 residues. The germline gives CDR1 GTSNPN, CDR2 SVGIG (reference sequence). In DNA form, the CDR3 reads TGTGCCTGGGGATTATCCTACAATGAGCAGTCCTTC. This codes for CAWGLSYNEQSF. The full variable domain, completed using reference TRBV30 and TRBJ2-1, is SQTIHQWPATLVQPVGSPLSLECTVEGTSNPNLYWYRQAAGRGLQLLFYSVGIGQISSEVPQNLSASRPQDRQFILSSKKLLLSDSGFYLCAWGLSYNEQSFGPGTRLTVL.

This clonotype has just a few counts. The V gene is TRBV19, the J gene TRBJ1-1; 7 bases are shared with TRBD1. J gave up 2 bases and V 6 bases, and 12 bases lay outside the gene matches. The germline CDR1 and CDR2 sequences are LNHDA and SQIVND (reference sequence). This CDR3 comprises 16 residues. CDR3 loop: CASRSQGVRGNTEAFF. The CDR3 DNA is TGTGCCAGTAGGTCGCAGGGGGTAAGGGGAAACACTGAAGCTTTCTTT.

This clonotype was seen many times. V and J are TRBV27 and TRBJ2-1; 12 bases are shared with TRBD2. The CDR3 loop spans 16 amino acids. V gave up 6 bases and J gave up 1 base; unmatched junction bases: 4. Germline V gene data show CDR1 as MNHEY and CDR2 as SMNVEV (reference sequence). Here the CDR3 reads CASRHLAGGSYNEQFF. CDR3 bases: TGTGCCAGCAGACACCTAGCGGGGGGGTCCTACAATGAGCAGTTCTTC.

The table lists this clonotype with many counts. The rearrangement links TRBV2 to TRBJ2-5; 7 bases are a match to TRBD2. With V trimmed by 0 bases and J by 4 bases, 11 bases remained unmatched. CDR1 SNHLY and CDR2 FYNNEI come from the germline V gene. The CDR3 runs 17 residues. CDR3 bases: TGTGCCAGCAGTGAAGCTACCTTCGGCGGGAGTAGAGAGACCCAGTACTTC. Its translation is CASSEATFGGSRETQYF.

At least ten counts were recorded for this clonotype. The chain links TRBV20-1 to TRBJ2-1; 7 bases fit TRBD2. Germline V CDR1 and CDR2: DFQATT, SNEGSKA (reference sequence). This CDR3 has 15 residues. Trimming took 3 bases from V and 8 from J; bases not matched to a gene: 13. The CDR3 reads CSASFVERGWHEQFF. The CDR3 DNA sequence: TGCAGTGCTAGTTTTGTGGAGCGGGGTTGGCATGAGCAGTTCTTC.

In this sample, this clonotype turned up many times. This rearrangement joins TRBV3-1 to TRBJ1-5; no reliable D call. V lost 0 bases and J lost 6, with 6 bases in between. The CDR3 runs 13 residues. Germline V gene sequence: CDR1 LGHDT, CDR2 YNNKEL (reference sequence). The CDR3 DNA is TGTGCCAGCAGCCAAGATTTGACTCAGCCCCAGCATTTT. It codes for CASSQDLTQPQHF.

This clonotype was seen a few times. The chain joins TRBV30 to TRBJ2-3; tentative D call: TRBD1 (5 bases). Trimming stripped 5 bases from V and 4 bases from J, with 22 bases between. This CDR3 region has 16 residues. Germline V CDR1 and CDR2: GTSNPN, SVGIG (reference sequence). The CDR3 nucleotides read TGTGCCTGGGGTGCCCCTCTGGCAGGGCTCTCAGATACGCAGTATTTT. Its protein product is CAWGAPLAGLSDTQYF.

Ten or more counts support this clonotype. The chain links TRBV20-1 to TRBJ2-3; D is uncertain. The CDR3 has 15 residues. V lost 6 bases, J lost 1 base, and 17 bases lay in between. CDR1 is DFQATT and CDR2 is SNEGSKA in the germline V gene (reference sequence). The CDR3 sequence: CSAVSVTAGTDTQYF. Written as DNA, the CDR3 is TGCAGTGCCGTGTCCGTTACGGCTGGCACAGATACGCAGTATTTT.

In its sample, this clonotype was seen many times. The genes are TRBV28 and TRBJ2-5, with 10 bases matching TRBD1. The CDR3 runs 14 residues. Germline CDR1 is MDHEN and CDR2 is SYDVKM. Unmatched junction bases numbered 3, after V lost 3 bases and J lost 5 bases. DNA for the CDR3: TGTGCCAGCAGTTTGACAGGGGGCGCCGAGACCCAGTACTTC. It translates to CASSLTGGAETQYF.

This clonotype occurred many times. The gene calls are TRBV6-1 and TRBJ2-5, with D uncertain. This CDR3 comprises 13 residues. V gave up 4 bases and J gave up 3 bases, with 9 bases separating them. The germline V gene encodes CDR1 MNHNS and CDR2 SASEGT. In DNA form, the CDR3 reads TGTGCCAGCAGTGTCTGGGTGGAAGAGACCCAGTACTTC. Its translation: CASSVWVEETQYF.

This clonotype was detected once. The rearrangement joins TRBV5-1 to TRBJ2-7; 10 bases map to TRBD2. Judging by the DNA end, TRBJ2-1 fits better; the J call may be wrong. The CDR3 loop spans 16 amino acids. Per the germline V gene, CDR1 is SGHRS and CDR2 is YFSETQ. The CDR3 bases are TGCGCCAGCAGTCCGCATATAGCGGGAGGTACCTACGAGCAGTTCTTC. The encoded protein is CASSPHIAGGTYEQFF.

Many counts were recorded for this clonotype. This chain links TRBV6-6 with TRBJ2-1; tentative D call: TRBD2 (6 bases). The V gene lost 2 bases and the J gene lost 6 bases, with 11 bases spanning the gap. CDR1 is MNHNY, CDR2 SVGAGI, per germline (reference sequence). This CDR3 comprises 14 residues. CDR3: CASSYASSANEQFF. The CDR3 DNA is TGTGCCAGCAGTTACGCCTCTAGCGCCAATGAGCAGTTCTTC.